Shown below are 8 T cell receptor beta chains from a single sample sequenced in a study of T cells after yellow fever vaccination. TCRdb redid the calling of the 5' RACE reads with MiXCR, one entry per CDR3 protein. The sample records almost 600,000 distinct CDR3 sequences, approximately 13% being singletons. Sequencing was performed on PBMCs, taken on the day of the yellow fever booster vaccination. The source of these receptors is a man aged 25-45 years who received the YFV17D yellow fever vaccine.

The J gene is TRBJ2-1, the V gene TRBV25-1; 11 bases align to TRBD2. CDR1 and CDR2 from the germline V gene are MGHDK and SYGVNS. The CDR3 consists of 19 residues. Losses at the gene ends were 0 bases for V and 4 bases for J; bases not matched to a gene: 11. In nucleotides, the CDR3 is TGTGCCAGCAGTGAATATGGTAGCGGGAGGGGAAGGAGGTACAATGAGCAGTTCTTC. Translated, it gives CASSEYGSGRGRRYNEQFF.

V gene TRBV7-2 combines with J gene TRBJ2-1; TRBD2 aligns across 7 bases. The germline gives CDR1 SGHTA, CDR2 FQGNSA. The CDR3 has 15 residues. The V and J ends lost 3 bases and 6 bases, in that order; junction bases with no gene match: 8. For the CDR3, the DNA is TGTGCCAGCAGCTTTGTCGGACTAGTTCTCAATGAGCAGTTCTTC. Its translation: CASSFVGLVLNEQFF.

This clonotype was counted a few times. The V call is TRBV5-5, the J call TRBJ2-7; D is possibly TRBD1 (6 bases). Trimming pared 2 bases from V and 6 bases from J, leaving 12 bases between. This CDR3 spans 13 amino acids. From germline, CDR1 is SGHKS and CDR2 YYEKEE (reference sequence). The CDR3 bases are TGTGCCAGCAGCTTCTCAGGGGCTCCCGAGCAGTACTTC. Translation gives CASSFSGAPEQYF.

The chain combines TRBV7-6 with TRBJ2-3, with D uncertain. This CDR3 has 14 amino acids. The ends were cut back, 2 bases at V and 0 bases at J, with 6 bases in the middle. CDR1 SGHVS and CDR2 FNYEAQ come from the germline V gene. The CDR3 coding sequence is TGTGCCAGCAGCTTATCCCCTAGCACAGATACGCAGTATTTT. The encoded protein is CASSLSPSTDTQYF. Supplemented by reference TRBV7-6 and TRBJ2-3, the full variable domain reads GAGVSQSPRYKVTKRGQDVALRCDPISGHVSLYWYRQALGQGPEFLTYFNYEAQQDKSGLPNDRFSAERPEGSISTLTIQRTEQRDSAMYRCASSLSPSTDTQYFGPGTRLTVL.

This clonotype has just a few counts. CDR3 nucleotide sequence: TGTGCCAGCAGCCGGGACCCGGGACAGAATTCACCCCTCCACTTT. Protein sequence: CASSRDPGQNSPLHF. The J gene is TRBJ1-6, the V gene TRBV5-6; 7 bases fit TRBD1. The CDR3 covers 15 residues. V lost 4 bases, J lost 7 bases, and 8 bases stayed unmatched. Germline V gene data show CDR1 as SGHDT and CDR2 as YYEEEE.

This chain joins TRBV5-1 and TRBJ2-7; 7 positions agree with TRBD2. With V trimmed by 0 bases and J by 6 bases, 9 bases remained unmatched. CDR3 length: 15 residues. Germline CDR1 and CDR2: SGHRS and YFSETQ. The CDR3: CASSLVAGVGSEQYF. The CDR3 DNA follows: TGCGCCAGCAGCTTGGTGGCGGGAGTGGGGTCCGAGCAGTACTTC.

A few counts support this clonotype. The chain combines TRBV18 with TRBJ1-1; D ambiguous. Per germline, CDR1 KGHSH and CDR2 LQKENI. Between the trimmed V and J ends, which lost 4 bases and 1 base, there was a span of 7 bases. The CDR3 is made up of 13 amino acids. CDR3 amino acids: CASSRAQNTEAFF. The CDR3 DNA sequence: TGTGCCAGCTCACGAGCACAGAACACTGAAGCTTTCTTT.

This chain uses TRBV4-2 with TRBJ2-4; D is unclear. CDR3 size: 18 residues. V was clipped by 0 bases and J by 0 bases, with 15 bases between them. Germline-derived CDR1 and CDR2 are LGHNA and YNFKEQ. As DNA, the CDR3 is TGTGCCAGCAGCCAAGAGGAGCGATTGAACCTAGCCAAAAACATTCAGTACTTC. As protein: CASSQEERLNLAKNIQYF.